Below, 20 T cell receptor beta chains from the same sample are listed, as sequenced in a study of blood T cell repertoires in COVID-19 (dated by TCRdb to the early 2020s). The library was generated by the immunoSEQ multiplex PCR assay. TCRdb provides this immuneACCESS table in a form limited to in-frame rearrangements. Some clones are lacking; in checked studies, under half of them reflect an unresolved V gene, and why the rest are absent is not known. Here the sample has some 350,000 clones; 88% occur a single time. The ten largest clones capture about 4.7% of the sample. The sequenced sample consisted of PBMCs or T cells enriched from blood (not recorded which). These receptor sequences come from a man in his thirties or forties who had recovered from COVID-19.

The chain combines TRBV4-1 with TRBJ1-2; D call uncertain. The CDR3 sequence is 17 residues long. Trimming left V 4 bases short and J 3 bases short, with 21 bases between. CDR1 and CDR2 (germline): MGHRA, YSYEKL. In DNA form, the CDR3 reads TGCGCCAGCAGCCCAGCCTTTGGAGGGATGATTTACTATGGCTACACCTTC. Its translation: CASSPAFGGMIYYGYTF.

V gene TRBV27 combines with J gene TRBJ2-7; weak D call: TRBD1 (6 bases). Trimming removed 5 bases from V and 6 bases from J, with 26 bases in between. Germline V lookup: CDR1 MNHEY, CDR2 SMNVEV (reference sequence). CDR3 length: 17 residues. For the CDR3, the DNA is TGTGCCAGCAGTATAACCCGACAGGTTTGGTTGACGGGCGAGCAGTACTTC. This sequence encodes CASSITRQVWLTGEQYF.

The CDR3 DNA reads TGTGCCAGTACAATTTCTGGTGGGCCCCAAGAGACCCAGTACTTC. Translation: CASTISGGPQETQYF. V is TRBV19 and J is TRBJ2-5, with D unclear. The CDR3 length is 15 residues. Germline lookup yields CDR1 LNHDA and CDR2 SQIVND (reference sequence). Trimming removed 7 bases from V and 1 base from J, with 16 bases in between. Based on the CDR3 plus reference TRBV19 and TRBJ2-5, the full variable domain is DGGITQSPKYLFRKEGQNVTLSCEQNLNHDAMYWYRQDPGQGLRLIYYSQIVNDFQKGDIAEGYSVSREKKESFPLTVTSAQKNPTAFYLCASTISGGPQETQYFGPGTRLLVL.

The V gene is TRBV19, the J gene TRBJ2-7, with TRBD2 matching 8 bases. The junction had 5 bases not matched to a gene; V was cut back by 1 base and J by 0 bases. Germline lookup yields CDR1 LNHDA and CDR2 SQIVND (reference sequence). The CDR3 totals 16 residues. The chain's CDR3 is CASSIAGGSYSYEQYF. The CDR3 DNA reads TGTGCCAGTAGTATAGCGGGAGGGAGCTACTCCTACGAGCAGTACTTC.

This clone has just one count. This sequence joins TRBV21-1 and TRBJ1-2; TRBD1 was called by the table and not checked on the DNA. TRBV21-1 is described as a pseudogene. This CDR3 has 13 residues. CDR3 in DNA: TGTGCCAGCACCCCCGTGGGGCATATTGGCTACACCTTC. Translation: CASTPVGHIGYTF.

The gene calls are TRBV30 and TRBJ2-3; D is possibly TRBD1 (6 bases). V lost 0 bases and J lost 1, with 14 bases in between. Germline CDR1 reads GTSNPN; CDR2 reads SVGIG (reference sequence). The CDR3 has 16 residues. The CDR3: CAWSVGRGLGTDTQYF. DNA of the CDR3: TGTGCCTGGAGTGTAGGCAGGGGCCTGGGCACAGATACGCAGTATTTT.

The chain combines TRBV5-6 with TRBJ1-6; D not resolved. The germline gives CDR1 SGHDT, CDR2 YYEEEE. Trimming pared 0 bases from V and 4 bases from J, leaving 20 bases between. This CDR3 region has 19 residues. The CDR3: CASSLVRKEGLWYNSPLHF. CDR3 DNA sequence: TGTGCCAGCAGCTTGGTCCGGAAGGAGGGTCTATGGTATAATTCACCCCTCCACTTT.

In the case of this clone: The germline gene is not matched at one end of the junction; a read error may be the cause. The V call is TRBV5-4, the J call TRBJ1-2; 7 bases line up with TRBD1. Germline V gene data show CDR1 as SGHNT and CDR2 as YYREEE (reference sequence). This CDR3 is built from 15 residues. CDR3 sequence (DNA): TGTGCCAGCAGCTCGGGACAGACCAATTACTATAGCTACACCTTC. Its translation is CASSSGQTNYYSYTF.

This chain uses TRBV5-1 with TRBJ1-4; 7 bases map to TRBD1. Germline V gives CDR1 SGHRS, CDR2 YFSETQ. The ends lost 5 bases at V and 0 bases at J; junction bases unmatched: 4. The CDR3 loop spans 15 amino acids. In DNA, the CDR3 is TGCGCCAGCAGATCTGGGACAGCAACTAATGAAAAACTGTTTTTT. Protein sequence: CASRSGTATNEKLFF.

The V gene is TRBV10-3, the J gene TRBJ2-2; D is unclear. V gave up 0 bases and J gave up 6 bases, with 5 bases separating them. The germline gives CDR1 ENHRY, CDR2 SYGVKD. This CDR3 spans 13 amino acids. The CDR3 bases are TGTGCCATCAGTGAGTCGAGTCCCGGGGAGCTGTTTTTT. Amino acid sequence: CAISESSPGELFF.

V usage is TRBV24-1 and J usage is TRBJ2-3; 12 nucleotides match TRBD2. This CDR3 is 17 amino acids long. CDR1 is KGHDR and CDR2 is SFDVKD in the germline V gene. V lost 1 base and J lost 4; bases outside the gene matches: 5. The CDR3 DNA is TGTGCCACCAGTGATTTCCTAGCGGGGGGGAGTGCAGATACGCAGTATTTT. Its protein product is CATSDFLAGGSADTQYF.

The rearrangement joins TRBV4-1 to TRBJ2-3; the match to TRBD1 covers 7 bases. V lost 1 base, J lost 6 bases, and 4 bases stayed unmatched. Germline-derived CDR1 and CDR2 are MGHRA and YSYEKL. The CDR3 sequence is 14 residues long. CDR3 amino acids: CASSQGDSWDTQYF. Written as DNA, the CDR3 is TGCGCCAGCAGCCAAGGGGACAGTTGGGATACGCAGTATTTT.

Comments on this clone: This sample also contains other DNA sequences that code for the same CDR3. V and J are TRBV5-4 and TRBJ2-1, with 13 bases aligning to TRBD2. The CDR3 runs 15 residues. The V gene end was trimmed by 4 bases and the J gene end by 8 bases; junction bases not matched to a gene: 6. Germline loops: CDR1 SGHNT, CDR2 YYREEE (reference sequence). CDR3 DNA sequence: TGTGCCAGCAGCAGGACTAGCGGGGGTCTGGATGAGCAGTTCTTC. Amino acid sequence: CASSRTSGGLDEQFF.

The CDR3 spells CASKKRDTDTQYF. The CDR3 nucleotides read TGTGCCAGTAAGAAGCGGGACACAGATACGCAGTATTTT. The chain carries TRBV19 and TRBJ2-3; TRBD2 agrees at 7 bases. The length of the CDR3 is 13 residues. J gave up 2 bases and V 7 bases, and 3 bases lay outside the gene matches. Germline V gives CDR1 LNHDA, CDR2 SQIVND (reference sequence).

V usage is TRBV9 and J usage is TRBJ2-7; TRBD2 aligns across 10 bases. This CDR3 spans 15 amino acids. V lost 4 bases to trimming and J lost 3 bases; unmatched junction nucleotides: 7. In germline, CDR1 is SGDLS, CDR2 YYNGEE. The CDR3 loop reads CASSLGTSDYYEQYF. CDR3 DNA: TGTGCCAGCAGCCTCGGGACTAGCGACTACTACGAGCAGTACTTC. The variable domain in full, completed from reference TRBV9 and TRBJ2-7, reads DSGVTQTPKHLITATGQRVTLRCSPRSGDLSVYWYQQSLDQGLQFLIQYYNGEERAKGNILERFSAQQFPDLHSELNLSSLELGDSALYFCASSLGTSDYYEQYFGPGTRLTVT.

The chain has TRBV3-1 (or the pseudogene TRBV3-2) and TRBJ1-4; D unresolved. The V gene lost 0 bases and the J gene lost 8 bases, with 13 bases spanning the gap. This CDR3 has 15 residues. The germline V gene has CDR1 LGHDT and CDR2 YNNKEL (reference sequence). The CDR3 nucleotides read TGTGCCAGCAGCCAAGATAACGCACGCAGAGAAAAACTGTTTTTT. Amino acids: CASSQDNARREKLFF.

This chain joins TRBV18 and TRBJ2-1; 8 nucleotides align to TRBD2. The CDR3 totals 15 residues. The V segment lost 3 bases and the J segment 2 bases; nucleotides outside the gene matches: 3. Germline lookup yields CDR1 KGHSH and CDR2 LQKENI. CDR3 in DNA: TGTGCCAGCTCACCCAACGGGGGGGCCTACAATGAGCAGTTCTTC. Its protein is CASSPNGGAYNEQFF.

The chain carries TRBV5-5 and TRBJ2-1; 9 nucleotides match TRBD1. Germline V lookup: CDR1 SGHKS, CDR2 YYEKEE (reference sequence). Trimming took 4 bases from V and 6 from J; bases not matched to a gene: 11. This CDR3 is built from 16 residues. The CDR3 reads CASSPVTGTGFNEQFF. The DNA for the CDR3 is TGTGCCAGCAGCCCCGTGACGGGGACAGGGTTCAATGAGCAGTTCTTC. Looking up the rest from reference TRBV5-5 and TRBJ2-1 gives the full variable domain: DAGVTQSPTHLIKTRGQQVTLRCSPISGHKSVSWYQQVLGQGPQFIFQYYEKEERGRGNFPDRFSARQFPNYSSELNVNALLLGDSALYLCASSPVTGTGFNEQFFGPGTRLTVL.

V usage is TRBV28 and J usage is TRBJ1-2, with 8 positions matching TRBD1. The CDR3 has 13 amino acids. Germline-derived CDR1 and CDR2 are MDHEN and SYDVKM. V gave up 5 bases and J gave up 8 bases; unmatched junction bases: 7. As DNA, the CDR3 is TGTGCCAGCAGTAAGCCACAGGGGGTAGGCTACACCTTC. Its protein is CASSKPQGVGYTF.

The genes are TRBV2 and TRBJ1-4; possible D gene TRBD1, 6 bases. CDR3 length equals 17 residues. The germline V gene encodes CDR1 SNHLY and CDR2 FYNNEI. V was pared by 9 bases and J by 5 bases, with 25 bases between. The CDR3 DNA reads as TGTGCCAGTTCGACAGGCCAAGAACGCGGTTCGAATGAAAAACTGTTTTTT. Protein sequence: CASSTGQERGSNEKLFF.